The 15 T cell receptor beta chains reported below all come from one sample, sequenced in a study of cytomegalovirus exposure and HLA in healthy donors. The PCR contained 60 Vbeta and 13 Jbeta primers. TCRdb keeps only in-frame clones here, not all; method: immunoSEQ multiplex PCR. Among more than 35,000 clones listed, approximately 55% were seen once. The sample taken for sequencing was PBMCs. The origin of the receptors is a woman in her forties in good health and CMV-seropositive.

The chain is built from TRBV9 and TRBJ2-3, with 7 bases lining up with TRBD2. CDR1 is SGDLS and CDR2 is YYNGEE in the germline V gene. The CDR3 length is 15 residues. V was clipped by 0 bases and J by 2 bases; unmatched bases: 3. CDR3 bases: TGTGCCAGCAGCGTAGCTAGCGGACTCACAGATACGCAGTATTTT. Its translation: CASSVASGLTDTQYF.

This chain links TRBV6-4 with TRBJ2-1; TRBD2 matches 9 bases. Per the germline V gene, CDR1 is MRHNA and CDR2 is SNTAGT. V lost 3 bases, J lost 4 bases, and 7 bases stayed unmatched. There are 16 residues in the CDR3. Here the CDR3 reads CASSESAGGGYNEQFF. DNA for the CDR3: TGTGCCAGCAGTGAATCGGCGGGGGGGGGTTACAATGAGCAGTTCTTC.

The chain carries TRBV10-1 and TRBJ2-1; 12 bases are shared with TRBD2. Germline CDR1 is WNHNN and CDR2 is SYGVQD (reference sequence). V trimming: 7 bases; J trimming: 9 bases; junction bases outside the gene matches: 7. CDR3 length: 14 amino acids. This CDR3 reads CASKRLAGALEQFF. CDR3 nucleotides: TGCGCCAGCAAACGACTAGCGGGGGCCCTTGAGCAGTTCTTC.

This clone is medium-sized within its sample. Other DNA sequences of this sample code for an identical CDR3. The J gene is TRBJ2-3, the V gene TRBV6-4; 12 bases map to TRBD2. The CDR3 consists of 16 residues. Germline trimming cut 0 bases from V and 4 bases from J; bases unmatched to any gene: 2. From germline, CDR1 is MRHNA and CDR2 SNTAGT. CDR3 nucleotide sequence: TGTGCCAGCAGTGACTCGACTAGCGGGGGCGCAGATACGCAGTATTTT. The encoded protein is CASSDSTSGGADTQYF.

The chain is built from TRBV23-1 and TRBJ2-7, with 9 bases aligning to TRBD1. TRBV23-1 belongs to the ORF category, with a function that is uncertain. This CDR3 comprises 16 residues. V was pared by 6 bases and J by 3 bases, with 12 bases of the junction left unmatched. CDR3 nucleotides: TGCGCCAGCAGCCGCGCCCCGGGACAGGGTTACTACGAGCAGTACTTC. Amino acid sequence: CASSRAPGQGYYEQYF.

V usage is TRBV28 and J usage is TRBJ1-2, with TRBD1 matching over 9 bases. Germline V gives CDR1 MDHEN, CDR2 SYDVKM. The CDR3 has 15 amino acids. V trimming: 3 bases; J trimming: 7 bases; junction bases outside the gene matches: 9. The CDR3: CASSFLAKGQGGYTF. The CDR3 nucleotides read TGTGCCAGCAGTTTTTTAGCCAAGGGACAGGGTGGCTACACCTTC.

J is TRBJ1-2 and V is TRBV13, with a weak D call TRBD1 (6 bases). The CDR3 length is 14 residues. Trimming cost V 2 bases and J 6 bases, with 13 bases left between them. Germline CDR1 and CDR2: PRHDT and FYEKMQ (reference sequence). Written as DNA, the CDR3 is TGTGCCAGCAGCTTAATAGGACAGCTGAATGGCTACACCTTC. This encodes CASSLIGQLNGYTF. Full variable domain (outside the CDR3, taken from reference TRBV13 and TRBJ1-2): AAGVIQSPRHLIKEKRETATLKCYPIPRHDTVYWYQQGPGQDPQFLISFYEKMQSDKGSIPDRFSAQQFSDYHSELNMSSLELGDSALYFCASSLIGQLNGYTFGSGTRLTVV.

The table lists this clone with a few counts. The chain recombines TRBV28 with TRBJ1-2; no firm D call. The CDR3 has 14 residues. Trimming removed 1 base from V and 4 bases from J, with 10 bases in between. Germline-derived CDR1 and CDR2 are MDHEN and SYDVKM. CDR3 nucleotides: TGTGCCAGCAGTTTATCGGCAGGAGGCTATGGCTACACCTTC. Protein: CASSLSAGGYGYTF.

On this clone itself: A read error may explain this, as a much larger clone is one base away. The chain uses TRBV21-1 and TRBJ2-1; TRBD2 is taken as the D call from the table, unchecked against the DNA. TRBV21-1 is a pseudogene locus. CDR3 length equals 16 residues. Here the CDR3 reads CASSELAGTSYNEQFF. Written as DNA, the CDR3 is TGTGCCAGCAGCGAACTAGCGGGGACATCCTACAATGAGCAGTTCTTC.

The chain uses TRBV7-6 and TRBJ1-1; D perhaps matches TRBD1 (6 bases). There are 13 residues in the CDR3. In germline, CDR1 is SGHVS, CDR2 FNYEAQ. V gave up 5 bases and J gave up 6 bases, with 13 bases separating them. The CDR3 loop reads CASSPRQDSEAFF. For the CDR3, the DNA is TGTGCCAGCAGCCCCCGACAGGACTCTGAAGCTTTCTTT.

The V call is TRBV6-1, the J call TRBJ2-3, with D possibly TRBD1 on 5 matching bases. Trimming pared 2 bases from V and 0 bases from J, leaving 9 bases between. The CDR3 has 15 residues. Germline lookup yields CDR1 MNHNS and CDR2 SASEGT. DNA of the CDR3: TGTGCCAGCAGTGAACAGGGAACTAGCACAGATACGCAGTATTTT. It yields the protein CASSEQGTSTDTQYF.

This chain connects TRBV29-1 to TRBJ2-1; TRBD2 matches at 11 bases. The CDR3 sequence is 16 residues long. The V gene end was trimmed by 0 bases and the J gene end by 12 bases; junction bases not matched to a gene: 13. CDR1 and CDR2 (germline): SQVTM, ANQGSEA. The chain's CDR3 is CSVEDPKTSGANGQFF. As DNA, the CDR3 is TGCAGCGTTGAAGATCCAAAGACTAGCGGGGCGAACGGGCAGTTCTTC.

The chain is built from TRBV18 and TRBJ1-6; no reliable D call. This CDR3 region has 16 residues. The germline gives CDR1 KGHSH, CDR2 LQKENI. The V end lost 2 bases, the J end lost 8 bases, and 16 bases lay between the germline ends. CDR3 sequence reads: CASSPSSSRMDSPLHF. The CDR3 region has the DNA TGTGCCAGCTCACCAAGTTCAAGCCGAATGGATTCACCCCTCCACTTT.

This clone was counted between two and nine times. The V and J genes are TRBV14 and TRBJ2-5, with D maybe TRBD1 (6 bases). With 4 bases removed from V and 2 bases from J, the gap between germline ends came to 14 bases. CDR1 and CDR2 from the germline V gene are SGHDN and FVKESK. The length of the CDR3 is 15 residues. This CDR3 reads CASSRLGQRQETQYF. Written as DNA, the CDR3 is TGTGCCAGCAGCCGCCTGGGACAACGACAAGAGACCCAGTACTTC.

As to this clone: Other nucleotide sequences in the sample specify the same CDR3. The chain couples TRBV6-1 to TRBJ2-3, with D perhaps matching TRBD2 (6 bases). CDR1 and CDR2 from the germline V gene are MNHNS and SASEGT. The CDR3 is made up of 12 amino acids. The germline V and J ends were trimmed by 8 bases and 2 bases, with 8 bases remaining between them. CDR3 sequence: CASGGATDTQYF. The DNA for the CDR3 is TGTGCCAGCGGCGGGGCCACAGATACGCAGTATTTT.